These 18 T cell receptor beta chains came from one sample sequenced in a study of identical twins. A single record per CDR3 protein comes from TCRdb applying MiXCR to the 5' RACE reads. The data contain fewer than 450,000 distinct CDR3 sequences, roughly 9% of them singletons. The material sequenced was naive T cells sorted from blood. All receptors come from a woman aged 45-59 years in good health.

This clonotype was observed a few times. V is TRBV10-2 and J is TRBJ2-1; TRBD2 agrees at 10 bases. With V trimmed by 4 bases and J by 9 bases, 15 bases remained unmatched. This CDR3 comprises 17 residues. Germline CDR1 is WSHSY and CDR2 is SAAADI. The CDR3 nucleotides read TGCGCCAGCAGTGGGCCGGGACTAGCGATCTTTCCGGCTGAGCAGTTCTTC. It translates to CASSGPGLAIFPAEQFF.

This sequence joins TRBV12-3 or TRBV12-4 and TRBJ1-2; the match to TRBD1 covers 7 bases. The CDR3 is made up of 14 amino acids. V gave up 7 bases and J gave up 4 bases; unmatched junction bases: 9. Here the CDR3 reads CASTPVTGVYGYTF. CDR3 bases: TGTGCCAGCACCCCGGTTACAGGGGTCTATGGCTACACCTTC.

Many counts were recorded for this clonotype. The chain uses TRBV12-3 or TRBV12-4 and TRBJ1-5; D gene uncertain. This CDR3 spans 12 amino acids. Between the trimmed V and J ends, which lost 6 bases and 7 bases, there was a span of 10 bases. CDR3 sequence reads: CASSLSGQPQHF. The CDR3 DNA reads TGTGCCAGCAGCCTCTCCGGGCAGCCCCAGCATTTT.

This clonotype has ten or more counts. This chain links TRBV7-9 with TRBJ2-3; 8 nucleotides match TRBD2. CDR3 size: 15 residues. CDR1 is SEHNR, CDR2 FQNEAQ, per germline (reference sequence). Trimming took 5 bases from V and 3 from J; bases not matched to a gene: 7. The CDR3 nucleotides read TGTGCCAGCAGCCCGGGACTAGGGCTTACAGATACGCAGTATTTT. Translated: CASSPGLGLTDTQYF.

This clonotype has at least ten counts. This chain's CDR3 is CASSLRRDEQFF. The DNA for the CDR3 is TGTGCCAGCAGTCTCCGGCGCGATGAGCAGTTCTTC. The chain carries TRBV6-5 and TRBJ2-1; D uncertain. The germline CDR1 and CDR2 sequences are MNHEY and SVGAGI. V lost 5 bases to trimming and J lost 8 bases, with 10 bases between them. This CDR3 comprises 12 residues.

This chain uses TRBV19 with TRBJ1-1; possibly TRBD1 for D (6 bases). Germline V gene data show CDR1 as LNHDA and CDR2 as SQIVND (reference sequence). The CDR3 runs to 14 residues. V was shortened by 5 bases and J by 5 bases, with 15 bases between the two germline ends. The CDR3 here is CASSAQGSRTEAFF. The CDR3 DNA reads TGTGCCAGTAGTGCACAGGGATCTAGGACTGAAGCTTTCTTT.

A few counts support this clonotype. This sequence joins TRBV12-3 or TRBV12-4 and TRBJ2-5; perhaps D is TRBD1 or TRBD2 (5 bases each). V lost 1 base and J lost 4, with 10 bases in between. The CDR3 is 14 residues long. CDR3 sequence reads: CASSLGGRAETQYF. DNA of the CDR3: TGTGCCAGCAGTTTAGGGGGGAGAGCAGAGACCCAGTACTTC.

This clonotype was seen repeatedly, ten times or more. The V and J genes are TRBV12-3 or TRBV12-4 and TRBJ2-1; possibly TRBD2 for D (6 bases). This CDR3 has 12 amino acids. V lost 5 bases, J lost 10 bases, and 12 bases lay in between. CDR3 DNA: TGTGCCAGCAGTATGGGTGGGGGGGAGCAGTTCTTC. It yields the protein CASSMGGGEQFF.

Only a few counts were recorded for this clonotype. This sequence joins TRBV6-2 or TRBV6-3 and TRBJ2-7; no clear D. The CDR3 length is 9 residues. Trimming cost V 7 bases and J 9 bases, with 7 bases left between them. The germline CDR1 and CDR2 sequences are MNHEY and SVGEGT. The CDR3 protein is CASKERQYV. DNA for the CDR3: TGTGCCAGCAAAGAGAGGCAGTACGTC.

The chain couples TRBV20-1 to TRBJ2-1; the D is unclear. CDR3 length: 15 amino acids. Germline CDR1 is DFQATT and CDR2 is SNEGSKA (reference sequence). Trimming removed 0 bases from V and 0 bases from J, with 9 bases in between. CDR3 sequence reads: CSARDERTSYNEQFF. The CDR3 DNA follows: TGCAGTGCTAGAGATGAACGGACCTCCTACAATGAGCAGTTCTTC.

The chain links TRBV5-1 to TRBJ2-3; 7 positions agree with TRBD2. This CDR3 spans 16 amino acids. CDR1 is SGHRS and CDR2 is YFSETQ in the germline V gene. Unmatched junction bases numbered 11, after V lost 4 bases and J lost 3 bases. The CDR3 spells CASSEFGGGSTDTQYF. The CDR3 bases are TGCGCCAGCAGCGAATTCGGGGGAGGGTCAACAGATACGCAGTATTTT.

The genes are TRBV12-3 or TRBV12-4 and TRBJ2-3, with no clear D. This CDR3 is 15 amino acids long. V was shortened by 10 bases and J by 1 base, with 18 bases between the two germline ends. CDR3 nucleotide sequence: TGTGCCATCGCCAGGATGGCGGTGGGCACAGATACGCAGTATTTT. Its protein product is CAIARMAVGTDTQYF.

This rearrangement joins TRBV2 to TRBJ2-7, with D tentatively TRBD1 (6 bases). Trimming took 7 bases from V and 5 from J, leaving 15 bases between them. The CDR3 is made up of 13 amino acids. Germline assignment: CDR1 SNHLY and CDR2 FYNNEI. CDR3 DNA: TGTGCCAGCATTCCGGCAGGGGCCCACGAGCAGTACGTC. Translation gives CASIPAGAHEQYV.

The CDR3 protein is CASSPPSGRTETQYF. CDR3 nucleotides: TGTGCCAGCAGCCCGCCAAGCGGGAGGACGGAGACCCAGTACTTC. This chain uses TRBV7-2 with TRBJ2-5, with 9 bases identical to TRBD2. J was trimmed by 5 bases and V by 5 bases; bases with no gene match: 9. The CDR3 is 15 amino acids. Germline V lookup: CDR1 SGHTA, CDR2 FQGNSA.

At least ten counts were recorded for this clonotype. The V gene is TRBV7-2, the J gene TRBJ2-2; the D gene is possibly TRBD2 (5 bases). CDR1 and CDR2 (germline): SGHTA, FQGNSA. The CDR3 sequence is 13 residues long. Between the trimmed V and J ends, which lost 6 bases and 6 bases, there was a span of 11 bases. CDR3 protein: CASSRKRAGELFF. Written as DNA, the CDR3 is TGTGCCAGCAGTCGCAAGAGGGCCGGGGAGCTGTTTTTT.

The table lists this clonotype with a few counts. J is TRBJ2-1 and V is TRBV5-1; D unclear. The CDR3 totals 15 residues. Per germline, CDR1 SGHRS and CDR2 YFSETQ. V was cut by 4 bases and J by 8 bases, with 19 bases left in between. The CDR3 spells CASSDPTPNGHEQFF. The CDR3 region has the DNA TGCGCCAGCAGCGACCCGACCCCCAACGGGCATGAGCAGTTCTTC. Combining the CDR3 with reference TRBV5-1 and TRBJ2-1 gives the whole variable domain KAGVTQTPRYLIKTRGQQVTLSCSPISGHRSVSWYQQTPGQGLQFLFEYFSETQRNKGNFPGRFSGRQFSNSRSEMNVSTLELGDSALYLCASSDPTPNGHEQFFGPGTRLTVL.

This clonotype was counted many times. The chain carries TRBV9 and TRBJ2-1; the match to TRBD2 covers 8 bases. CDR1 and CDR2 (germline): SGDLS, YYNGEE. Unmatched junction bases numbered 4, after V lost 0 bases and J lost 5 bases. This CDR3 has 15 residues. CDR3: CASSVVASGHNEQFF. The CDR3 DNA is TGTGCCAGCAGCGTAGTGGCTAGCGGGCACAATGAGCAGTTCTTC.

This clonotype was found a few times. This sequence joins TRBV11-3 and TRBJ2-1; 8 nucleotides align to TRBD2. The J segment lost 5 bases and the V segment lost 3 bases, leaving 12 bases of the junction unmatched. CDR1 is SGHNT, CDR2 YENEEA, per germline. The CDR3 covers 17 residues. CDR3 sequence: CASSLKFGTRSHNEQFF. As DNA, the CDR3 is TGTGCCAGCAGCTTGAAGTTCGGGACTAGGTCTCACAATGAGCAGTTCTTC.